Listed here are 31 T cell receptor beta chains from one sample, sequenced in a study of Ad26.COV2.S vaccination and SARS-CoV-2 variants. TCRdb keeps only in-frame clones here, not all; method: immunoSEQ multiplex PCR. This table holds around 300,000 clones, less than 90% found once. Treatment noted: some 20 received Ad26.COV2.S at low or high dose, single or two shots; 5 received placebo; per-sample allocation not given. Sampling happened 63 days after the first vaccine or placebo injection. The source material was peripheral blood, sampled in a trial of Ad26.COV2.S vaccine versus placebo. These receptors were obtained from a person aged 18 to 59 who received the Ad26.COV2.S COVID-19 vaccine or a placebo.

V is TRBV12-3 or TRBV12-4 and J is TRBJ1-2, with D maybe TRBD1 (5 bases). The CDR3 has 12 residues. V lost 6 bases, J lost 7 bases, and 12 bases lay in between. DNA of the CDR3: TGTGCCAGCAGCCCAGGGAGGACTGGCTACACCTTC. Translated, it gives CASSPGRTGYTF.

V and J are TRBV28 and TRBJ1-6; no reliable D call. Germline values: CDR1 MDHEN, CDR2 SYDVKM. The CDR3 is 14 amino acids. V was cut by 8 bases and J by 10 bases, with 18 bases left in between. CDR3 region: CASSLMGSGSPLHF. DNA for the CDR3: TGTGCCAGCTCCTTGATGGGGAGCGGGTCACCCCTCCACTTT.

The rearrangement uses TRBV28 and TRBJ2-2; D gene uncertain. The CDR3 is 13 amino acids. Germline V gives CDR1 MDHEN, CDR2 SYDVKM. The ends were cut back, 5 bases at V and 5 bases at J, with 9 bases in the middle. CDR3 residues: CASSRSLTGELFF. The CDR3 nucleotides read TGTGCCAGCAGTAGGAGTCTTACCGGGGAGCTGTTTTTT.

The chain links TRBV3-1 (or the pseudogene TRBV3-2) to TRBJ2-1; TRBD2 matches at 9 bases. The CDR3 extends over 16 amino acids. With V trimmed by 4 bases and J by 4 bases, 8 bases remained unmatched. Germline lookup yields CDR1 LGHDT and CDR2 YNNKEL (reference sequence). The DNA for the CDR3 is TGTGCCAGCAGCCCACGGGCTAGCGGGATTTACAATGAGCAGTTCTTC. This gives the protein CASSPRASGIYNEQFF.

V gene TRBV20-1 combines with J gene TRBJ2-1; D unresolved. V lost 5 bases and J lost 8, with 10 bases in between. From germline, CDR1 is DFQATT and CDR2 SNEGSKA (reference sequence). This CDR3 contains 11 residues. The CDR3 here is CSAPDADEQFF. The CDR3 nucleotides are TGCAGTGCTCCCGATGCGGATGAGCAGTTCTTC.

This sequence joins TRBV10-3 and TRBJ2-7; D remains ambiguous. Trimming took off 5 bases at V and 3 bases at J, with 8 bases between the two ends. Germline V gene data show CDR1 as ENHRY and CDR2 as SYGVKD. This CDR3 contains 12 residues. The CDR3 bases are TGTGCCATCAGTATGAACCACTACGAGCAGTACTTC. Translation: CAISMNHYEQYF.

The rearrangement uses TRBV14 and TRBJ2-1; D not certain. V was pared by 4 bases and J by 8 bases, with 6 bases between. Germline-derived CDR1 and CDR2 are SGHDN and FVKESK. The CDR3 is 11 residues long. The CDR3 DNA sequence: TGTGCCAGCAGCCCCCCCCATGAGCAGTTCTTC. This translates into CASSPPHEQFF.

The gene calls are TRBV7-2 and TRBJ2-7; D tentatively reads TRBD1 or TRBD2 (5 bases each). Trimming took 4 bases from V and 12 from J, leaving 16 bases between them. The CDR3 is made up of 12 amino acids. Germline loops: CDR1 SGHTA, CDR2 FQGNSA. CDR3 sequence: CASSSKGPKGYF. In DNA form, the CDR3 reads TGTGCCAGCAGCTCTAAGGGACCCAAGGGGTACTTC.

This chain uses TRBV19 with TRBJ1-4; no clear D gene. V was pared by 6 bases and J by 7 bases, with 18 bases between. The germline V gene has CDR1 LNHDA and CDR2 SQIVND (reference sequence). This CDR3 is 15 amino acids long. CDR3 residues: CASSSGSTGGEKLFF. The CDR3 bases are TGTGCCAGTAGCTCCGGGTCCACGGGTGGTGAAAAACTGTTTTTT.

This clone was seen more than once but under ten times. This sequence joins TRBV5-1 and TRBJ2-2, with D tentatively TRBD1 (6 bases). Germline CDR1 SGHRS, CDR2 YFSETQ. V was trimmed by 9 bases and J by 1 base, leaving 10 bases between them. This CDR3 has 13 residues. The CDR3 is CATSQGNTGELFF. The CDR3 DNA follows: TGCGCCACCTCACAGGGGAACACCGGGGAGCTGTTTTTT.

This clone was seen a single time. The chain uses TRBV7-8 and TRBJ2-7; 7 nucleotides line up with TRBD2. CDR1 SGHVS and CDR2 FQNEAQ come from the germline V gene. V was pared by 5 bases and J by 3 bases, with 34 bases of the junction left unmatched. The CDR3 is 23 residues long. In DNA, the CDR3 is TGTGCCAGCAGCCCTCAAACCCCCGGGACTATGGGGGAGGCGTCTAATGCCTACTACGAGCAGTACTTC. It translates to CASSPQTPGTMGEASNAYYEQYF.

The J gene is TRBJ2-4, the V gene TRBV6-5, with TRBD2 identical over 9 bases. Germline lookup yields CDR1 MNHEY and CDR2 SVGAGI. The trim removed 6 bases at V and 3 bases at J, leaving 6 bases unmatched. This CDR3 region has 15 residues. The DNA for the CDR3 is TGTGCCAGCAGCCCGACTAGCGGATACAAAAACATTCAGTACTTC. It codes for CASSPTSGYKNIQYF.

The V gene is TRBV2, the J gene TRBJ2-1; D tentatively fits TRBD1 or TRBD2 (5 bases each). In germline, CDR1 is SNHLY, CDR2 FYNNEI. V gave up 6 bases and J gave up 0 bases, with 12 bases separating them. This CDR3 spans 15 amino acids. CDR3 sequence (DNA): TGTGCCAGCAGGAGGGACGCCAGCTCCTACAATGAGCAGTTCTTC. This gives the protein CASRRDASSYNEQFF.

The V call is TRBV2, the J call TRBJ2-2, with D possibly matching TRBD1 (6 bases). Trimming removed 8 bases from V and 8 bases from J, with 24 bases in between. CDR3 length: 16 residues. Per the germline V gene, CDR1 is SNHLY and CDR2 is FYNNEI. The CDR3 sequence: CASSGSRGARIGELFF. DNA of the CDR3: TGTGCCAGCTCGGGGAGCAGGGGCGCCCGGATTGGGGAGCTGTTTTTT.

V gene TRBV28 combines with J gene TRBJ1-5; a possible D gene is TRBD1 (5 bases). The CDR3 totals 15 residues. Germline V CDR1 and CDR2: MDHEN, SYDVKM. V lost 2 bases and J lost 1, with 9 bases in between. The DNA of the CDR3 is TGTGCCAGCAGTTTAGGGGGTGGGAGCAATCAGCCCCAGCATTTT. It specifies CASSLGGGSNQPQHF.

The rearrangement uses TRBV2 and TRBJ2-2; D not resolved. In germline, CDR1 is SNHLY, CDR2 FYNNEI. Trimming removed 2 bases at V and 0 bases at J, with 7 bases between. There are 15 residues in the CDR3. CDR3 in DNA: TGTGCCAGCAGTGAAAAGGGTTCGAACACCGGGGAGCTGTTTTTT. It translates to CASSEKGSNTGELFF.

V is TRBV30 and J is TRBJ1-5; TRBD1 matches 7 bases. The CDR3 runs 16 residues. J lost 2 bases, V lost 0 bases, and 7 bases had no gene match. Per germline, CDR1 GTSNPN and CDR2 SVGIG (reference sequence). Written as DNA, the CDR3 is TGTGCCTGGAGTGTAAAGGCAGGGGGAGGCAATCAGCCCCAGCATTTT. This codes for CAWSVKAGGGNQPQHF.

This clone was counted ten times or more. The chain carries TRBV10-2 and TRBJ2-1; no reliable D call. The CDR3 is 11 amino acids. Deletions cut 7 bases from V and 7 bases from J, with 8 bases between. The germline V gene encodes CDR1 WSHSY and CDR2 SAAADI. The CDR3 protein is CASKNTNEQFF. The CDR3 DNA follows: TGCGCCAGCAAGAACACGAATGAGCAGTTCTTC.

The gene calls are TRBV27 and TRBJ1-5; 9 bases are a match to TRBD1. The junction had 9 bases not matched to a gene; V was cut back by 8 bases and J by 7 bases. The CDR3 runs to 14 residues. Germline CDR1 and CDR2: MNHEY and SMNVEV (reference sequence). DNA of the CDR3: TGTGCCAGCGCTTGGACAGGGGATGGCCAGCCCCAGCATTTT. This sequence encodes CASAWTGDGQPQHF.

This chain joins TRBV7-8 and TRBJ2-7; 9 bases agree with TRBD1. V gave up 0 bases and J gave up 7 bases; unmatched junction bases: 13. The length of the CDR3 is 17 residues. Germline CDR1 SGHVS, CDR2 FQNEAQ. CDR3 in amino acids: CASSLAPRDRDLREQYF. The CDR3, as DNA: TGTGCCAGCAGCTTAGCTCCCCGGGACAGGGACCTTCGGGAGCAGTACTTC.

V gene TRBV28 combines with J gene TRBJ1-5; D is undetermined. V lost 2 bases and J 5 bases, leaving 10 bases between the germline ends. Germline V gives CDR1 MDHEN, CDR2 SYDVKM. The CDR3 contains 14 residues. CDR3 amino acids: CASSLPRHHQPQHF. The CDR3 coding sequence is TGTGCCAGCAGTTTACCAAGGCACCATCAGCCCCAGCATTTT.

CDR3: CASSLGMDAEAFF. The DNA for the CDR3 is TGTGCCAGCAGCTTAGGGATGGACGCTGAAGCTTTCTTT. This rearrangement joins TRBV11-2 to TRBJ1-1; D gene unclear. Trimming removed 1 base from V and 6 bases from J, with 9 bases in between. This CDR3 is built from 13 residues. Per the germline V gene, CDR1 is SGHAT and CDR2 is FQNNGV.

This clone was recorded only once. The V gene is TRBV3-1 (or the pseudogene TRBV3-2), the J gene TRBJ2-7; TRBD2 agrees at 7 bases. Germline assignment: CDR1 LGHDT and CDR2 YNNKEL (reference sequence). This CDR3 is built from 18 residues. Unmatched junction bases numbered 13, after V lost 0 bases and J lost 2 bases. The chain's CDR3 is CASSQDGAGDLQTYEQYF. The CDR3 DNA follows: TGTGCCAGCAGCCAAGACGGCGCGGGAGACTTACAAACCTACGAGCAGTACTTC.

The chain employs TRBV19 and TRBJ2-7; TRBD2 agrees at 11 bases. There are 16 residues in the CDR3. Germline V CDR1 and CDR2: LNHDA, SQIVND (reference sequence). The ends lost 5 bases at V and 0 bases at J; junction bases unmatched: 6. The CDR3 region is CASSASSGGSSYEQYF. The CDR3 region has the DNA TGTGCCAGTAGTGCCTCTAGCGGGGGGAGCTCCTACGAGCAGTACTTC.

V is TRBV6-2 or TRBV6-3 and J is TRBJ2-1, with TRBD2 identical over 7 bases. Per the germline V gene, CDR1 is MNHEY and CDR2 is SVGEGT. The length of the CDR3 is 13 residues. Unmatched junction bases numbered 7, after V lost 5 bases and J lost 9 bases. DNA of the CDR3: TGTGCCAGCAGTCGGGACTATTCCACTGAGCAGTTCTTC. This encodes CASSRDYSTEQFF.

The chain uses TRBV24-1 and TRBJ2-7; TRBD1 matches at 8 bases. Germline V gene lookup returns CDR1 KGHDR and CDR2 SFDVKD. The CDR3 totals 15 residues. The V gene end was trimmed by 4 bases and the J gene end by 2 bases; junction bases not matched to a gene: 6. The CDR3 DNA sequence: TGTGCCACCAGTGACACCGGGACAGGTCCCTACGAGCAGTACTTC. This sequence encodes CATSDTGTGPYEQYF.

The V gene is TRBV5-1, the J gene TRBJ2-5; 12 positions match TRBD1. Trimming cost V 4 bases and J 5 bases; bases outside gene matches: 3. The CDR3 sequence is 14 residues long. The germline V gene encodes CDR1 SGHRS and CDR2 YFSETQ. CDR3 region: CASSGGTGGETQYF. Here the CDR3 DNA reads TGCGCCAGCAGCGGGGGGACAGGGGGCGAGACCCAGTACTTC.

For the CDR3, the DNA is TGCGCCAGCAGCCCCGGGACACATCAAGAGACCCAGTACTTC. Its protein product is CASSPGTHQETQYF. The chain uses TRBV5-1 and TRBJ2-5, with a tentative D call TRBD1 (6 bases). The V gene's germline CDR1 is SGHRS and CDR2 YFSETQ. The V and J ends lost 4 bases and 2 bases respectively, with 12 bases between them. This CDR3 is built from 14 residues.

The chain employs TRBV3-1 (or the pseudogene TRBV3-2) and TRBJ2-2, with D tentatively TRBD2 (6 bases). V lost 1 base and J 4 bases, leaving 13 bases between the germline ends. The CDR3 length is 16 residues. Germline V gene sequence: CDR1 LGHDT, CDR2 YNNKEL (reference sequence). Here the CDR3 DNA reads TGTGCCAGCAGCCAAGTGCATGGGGGGTCCACCGGGGAGCTGTTTTTT. Translated: CASSQVHGGSTGELFF.

V usage is TRBV6-5 and J usage is TRBJ1-1; D is uncertain. The CDR3 extends over 14 amino acids. Trimming took off 1 base at V and 1 base at J, with 7 bases between the two ends. Germline V lookup: CDR1 MNHEY, CDR2 SVGAGI. This CDR3 is CASSYYGQNTEAFF. The CDR3 DNA reads as TGTGCCAGCAGTTACTACGGGCAGAACACTGAAGCTTTCTTT.

V gene TRBV7-6 combines with J gene TRBJ1-3, with TRBD1 matching 11 bases. Germline CDR1 SGHVS, CDR2 FNYEAQ. With V trimmed by 4 bases and J by 8 bases, 7 bases remained unmatched. This CDR3 comprises 15 residues. This chain's CDR3 is CASSYTGTGGHTIYF. The CDR3, as DNA: TGTGCCAGCAGCTATACCGGGACAGGGGGGCACACCATATATTTT. The variable domain in full, completed from reference TRBV7-6 and TRBJ1-3, reads GAGVSQSPRYKVTKRGQDVALRCDPISGHVSLYWYRQALGQGPEFLTYFNYEAQQDKSGLPNDRFSAERPEGSISTLTIQRTEQRDSAMYRCASSYTGTGGHTIYFGEGSWLTVV.